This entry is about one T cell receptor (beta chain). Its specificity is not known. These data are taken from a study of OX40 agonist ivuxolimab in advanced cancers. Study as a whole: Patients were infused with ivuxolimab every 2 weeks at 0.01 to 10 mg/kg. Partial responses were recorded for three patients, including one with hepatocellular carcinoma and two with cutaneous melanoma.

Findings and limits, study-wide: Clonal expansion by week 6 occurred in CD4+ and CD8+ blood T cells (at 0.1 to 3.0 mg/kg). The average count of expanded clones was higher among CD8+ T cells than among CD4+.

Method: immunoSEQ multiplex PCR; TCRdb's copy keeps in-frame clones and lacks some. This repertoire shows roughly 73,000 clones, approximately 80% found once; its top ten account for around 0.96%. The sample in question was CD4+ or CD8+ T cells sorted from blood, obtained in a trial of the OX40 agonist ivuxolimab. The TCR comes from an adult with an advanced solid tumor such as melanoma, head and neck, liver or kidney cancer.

The CDR3, as DNA: TGTGCCAGCAGCGCAATACAGGGCCCCTCTTCACCCCTCCACTTT. Translated: CASSAIQGPSSPLHF. The chain combines TRBV5-4 with TRBJ1-6; TRBD1 might be the D (6 bases). The germline V gene has CDR1 SGHNT and CDR2 YYREEE (reference sequence). This CDR3 spans 15 amino acids. Trimming cost V 4 bases and J 9 bases, with 17 bases left between them.